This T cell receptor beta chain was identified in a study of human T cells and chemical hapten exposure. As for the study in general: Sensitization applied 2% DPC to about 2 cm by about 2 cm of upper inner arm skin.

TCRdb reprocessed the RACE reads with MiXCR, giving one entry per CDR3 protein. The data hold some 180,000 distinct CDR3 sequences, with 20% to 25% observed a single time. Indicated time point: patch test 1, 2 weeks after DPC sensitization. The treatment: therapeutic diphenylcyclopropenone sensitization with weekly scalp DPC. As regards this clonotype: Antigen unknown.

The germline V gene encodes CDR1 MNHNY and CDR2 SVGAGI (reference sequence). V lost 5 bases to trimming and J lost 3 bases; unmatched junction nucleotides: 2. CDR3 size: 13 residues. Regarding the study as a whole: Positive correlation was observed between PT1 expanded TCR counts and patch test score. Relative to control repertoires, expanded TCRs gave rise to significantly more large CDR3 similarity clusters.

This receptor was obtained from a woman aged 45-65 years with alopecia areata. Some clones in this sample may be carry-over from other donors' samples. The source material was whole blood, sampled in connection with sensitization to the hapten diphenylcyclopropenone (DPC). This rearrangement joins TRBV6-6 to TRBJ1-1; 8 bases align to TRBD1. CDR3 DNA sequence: TGTGCCAGCAGTGCGGACAGGGACACTGAAGCTTTCTTT. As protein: CASSADRDTEAFF.